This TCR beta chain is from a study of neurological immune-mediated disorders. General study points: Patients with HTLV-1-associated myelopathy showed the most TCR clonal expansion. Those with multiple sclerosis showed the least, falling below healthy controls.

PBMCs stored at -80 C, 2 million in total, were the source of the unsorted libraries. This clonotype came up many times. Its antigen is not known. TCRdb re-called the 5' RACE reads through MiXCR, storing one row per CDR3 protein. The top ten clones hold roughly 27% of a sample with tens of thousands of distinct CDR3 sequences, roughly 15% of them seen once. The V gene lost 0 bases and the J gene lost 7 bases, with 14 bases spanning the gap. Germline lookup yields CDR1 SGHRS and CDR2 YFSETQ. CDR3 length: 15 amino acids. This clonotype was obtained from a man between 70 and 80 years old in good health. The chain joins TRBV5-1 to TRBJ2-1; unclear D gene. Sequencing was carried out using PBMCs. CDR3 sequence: CASSLESPPRNEQFF. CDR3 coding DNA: TGCGCCAGCAGCTTGGAGAGCCCTCCGAGGAATGAGCAGTTCTTC. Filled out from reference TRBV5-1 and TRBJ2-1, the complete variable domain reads KAGVTQTPRYLIKTRGQQVTLSCSPISGHRSVSWYQQTPGQGLQFLFEYFSETQRNKGNFPGRFSGRQFSNSRSEMNVSTLELGDSALYLCASSLESPPRNEQFFGPGTRLTVL.